A selection of T cell receptor beta chains follows, all from one sample in a study of CD4 T cell repertoires in COVID-19. This table comes from immunoSEQ multiplex PCR, and its TCRdb copy is limited to in-frame clones, with some not included. This sample has approximately 75,000 clones, with 83% found just once. This material consisted of CD4+ T cells from peripheral blood, taken after recovery from COVID-19. The receptors shown here come from a human donor who had COVID-19. Both conserved end residues are trimmed from each CDR3. For some rows the clone size is stated as once, few or many, or as a class when expanded; others skip it.

CDR3 protein	V gene	clone size	CDR3 length	J gene
AWSRGSGANVLT	TRBV30	-	12	TRBJ2-6
ASSYYRGPAYEQY	TRBV6-5	once	13	TRBJ2-7
ASALGTAYNSPLH	TRBV4-1	few	13	TRBJ1-6
ASSLEGNTIY	TRBV28	few	10	TRBJ1-3
AWTPHVRGNTIY	TRBV30	-	12	TRBJ1-3
ASSEYWGASTEAF	TRBV6-1	few	13	TRBJ1-1
ASSLVLDTDTQY	TRBV5-1	-	12	TRBJ2-3
ASRAPTGETQY	TRBV6-5	-	11	TRBJ2-5
ASSPDTGGLLEQY	TRBV9	-	13	TRBJ2-7
ASSLLGAGTEAF	TRBV7-8	once	12	TRBJ1-1
ASSQLDYNEQF	TRBV25-1	once	11	TRBJ2-1
ASSSSGVGTDTQY	TRBV9	-	13	TRBJ2-3
AISAVEEQY	TRBV10-3	-	9	TRBJ2-7
ASSRGEIGQPQH	TRBV13	-	12	TRBJ1-5
ASSYDGYYGYT	TRBV7-3	-	11	TRBJ1-2
ASSPFRGEQY	TRBV27	-	10	TRBJ2-7
ASGGPLLGGYT	TRBV19	-	11	TRBJ1-2
ASSFSGRATEAF	TRBV5-4	-	12	TRBJ1-1
ASNPSRTGPRDGEAF	TRBV7-2	-	15	TRBJ1-1
AWGKDRGYQETQY	TRBV30	-	13	TRBJ2-5
ASSLFSNQPQH	TRBV7-9	few	11	TRBJ1-5
ASSLKDREAF	TRBV12-3/TRBV12-4	-	10	TRBJ1-1
ASSLPGGYQPQH	TRBV28	-	12	TRBJ1-5
ASSEASTGRNGYT	TRBV2	-	13	TRBJ1-2
ASSLVLGTGDGYT	TRBV5-1	-	13	TRBJ1-2
ARARTTSSYNEQF	TRBV5-3	-	13	TRBJ2-1
ASRQTGGAGEQY	TRBV28	-	12	TRBJ2-7
ASSLGTGLSYGYT	TRBV11-2	-	13	TRBJ1-2